What follows are 27 T cell receptor beta chains derived from one specimen sequenced in a study of control samples from healthy donors and cancer patients. Here immunoSEQ multiplex PCR was the method, and the copy in TCRdb shows in-frame clones only, minus some. The table records approximately 120,000 clones, roughly 84% of them present only once. The specimen sequenced was blood. These receptors were taken from a middle-aged man in good health.

The CDR3 loop reads CASSDVRFNYGYTF. The CDR3 nucleotides are TGTGCCAGCAGCGACGTACGTTTTAACTATGGCTACACCTTC. The V gene is TRBV5-5, the J gene TRBJ1-2; D not resolved. The CDR3 is 14 amino acids. Germline loops: CDR1 SGHKS, CDR2 YYEKEE (reference sequence). Trimming stripped 4 bases from V and 1 base from J, with 11 bases between.

The gene calls are TRBV7-9 and TRBJ1-1, with 7 positions matching TRBD1. With V trimmed by 3 bases and J by 8 bases, 12 bases remained unmatched. The CDR3 loop spans 15 amino acids. Germline lookup yields CDR1 SEHNR and CDR2 FQNEAQ (reference sequence). DNA for the CDR3: TGTGCCAGCAGCTTCTACTCAGGGGGAGGTTCGGAAGCTTTCTTT. Protein product: CASSFYSGGGSEAFF.

In its sample, this clone was seen once. The genes are TRBV9 and TRBJ1-2; 7 bases match TRBD1. V was clipped by 3 bases and J by 3 bases; unmatched bases: 5. This CDR3 is built from 14 residues. Per germline, CDR1 SGDLS and CDR2 YYNGEE. The CDR3 nucleotides are TGTGCCAGCAGCGCAGACAGGGCTGACTATGGCTACACCTTC. It specifies CASSADRADYGYTF.

The chain combines TRBV4-3 with TRBJ1-1; D perhaps matches TRBD1 (5 bases). V dropped 1 base and J dropped 1 base, with 7 bases sitting between them. Germline-derived CDR1 and CDR2 are LGHNA and YSLEER. This CDR3 region has 14 residues. The CDR3 is CASSQVRENTEAFF. CDR3 sequence (DNA): TGCGCCAGCAGCCAAGTCAGGGAGAACACTGAAGCTTTCTTT.

The rearrangement links TRBV4-3 to TRBJ1-4; D not resolved. V dropped 1 base and J dropped 7 bases, with 16 bases sitting between them. CDR3 size: 16 residues. Per the germline V gene, CDR1 is LGHNA and CDR2 is YSLEER. This CDR3 is CASSQALPGVGEKLFF. For the CDR3, the DNA is TGCGCCAGCAGCCAAGCCCTACCGGGAGTAGGTGAAAAACTGTTTTTT.

This sequence joins TRBV7-2 and TRBJ2-5; D perhaps matches TRBD2 (7 bases). V was trimmed by 5 bases and J by 3 bases, leaving 19 bases between them. The CDR3 is made up of 16 amino acids. Germline V gene data show CDR1 as SGHTA and CDR2 as FQGNSA. The CDR3 protein is CASSRLLGGGKETQYF. CDR3 sequence (DNA): TGTGCCAGCAGCCGCTTGCTAGGGGGGGGAAAAGAGACCCAGTACTTC.

V and J are TRBV3-1 (or the pseudogene TRBV3-2) and TRBJ1-1; no clear D. Germline V lookup: CDR1 LGHDT, CDR2 YNNKEL (reference sequence). The length of the CDR3 is 14 residues. V lost 4 bases and J 6 bases, leaving 15 bases between the germline ends. The CDR3 DNA is TGTGCCAGCAGCCCTATGTTGAGCGCCTCTGAAGCTTTCTTT. Translated, it gives CASSPMLSASEAFF.

This chain uses TRBV29-1 with TRBJ1-2; 7 bases fit TRBD1. This CDR3 comprises 13 residues. Germline CDR1 SQVTM, CDR2 ANQGSEA. Losses at the gene ends were 4 bases for V and 2 bases for J; bases not matched to a gene: 4. Here the CDR3 DNA reads TGCAGCGTTGTACTGACAGGGAACTATGGCTACACCTTC. It translates to CSVVLTGNYGYTF.

The rearrangement joins TRBV7-3 to TRBJ1-1, with 7 bases identical to TRBD1. Germline V gene lookup returns CDR1 SGHTA and CDR2 FQGTGA. The CDR3 is made up of 15 amino acids. The junction had 8 bases not matched to a gene; V was cut back by 5 bases and J by 2 bases. As DNA, the CDR3 is TGTGCCAGCAGCCCGACAGGGTCCTTAAACACTGAAGCTTTCTTT. It yields the protein CASSPTGSLNTEAFF.

Only a few counts were recorded for this clone. The chain joins TRBV2 to TRBJ1-2; the D is unclear. CDR3 length: 13 residues. The V end lost 7 bases, the J end lost 6 bases, and 15 bases lay between the germline ends. Germline V gene data show CDR1 as SNHLY and CDR2 as FYNNEI. CDR3 bases: TGTGCCAGCACCAAAGCGGGGTTCGATGGCTACACCTTC. Its protein product is CASTKAGFDGYTF.

This sequence joins TRBV3-1 (or the pseudogene TRBV3-2) and TRBJ1-3; TRBD1 is a possible D gene (5 bases). V was clipped by 0 bases and J by 16 bases, with 22 bases between them. The V gene's germline CDR1 is LGHDT and CDR2 YNNKEL (reference sequence). The CDR3 runs to 15 residues. The CDR3 DNA sequence: TGTGCCAGCAGCCAAGATAGTATAGCCGGGACGCCGGGGTATTTT. It translates to CASSQDSIAGTPGYF.

The chain carries TRBV11-3 and TRBJ2-3; D is unclear. Trimming cost V 4 bases and J 5 bases, with 7 bases left between them. Per the germline V gene, CDR1 is SGHNT and CDR2 is YENEEA. The CDR3 has 12 residues. Here the CDR3 DNA reads TGTGCCAGCAGCTCCGTTAGAGATACGCAGTATTTT. Protein sequence: CASSSVRDTQYF.

The CDR3, as DNA: TGTGCCACCCTCCAACAGGGAAGGAGCACCGGGGAGCTGTTTTTT. The encoded protein is CATLQQGRSTGELFF. The rearrangement uses TRBV19 and TRBJ2-2; maybe TRBD1 (6 bases). This CDR3 is 15 amino acids long. The V and J ends lost 10 bases and 4 bases respectively, with 19 bases between them. CDR1 and CDR2 (germline): LNHDA, SQIVND (reference sequence).

This sequence joins TRBV10-3 and TRBJ1-1; D is unresolved. CDR1 is ENHRY and CDR2 is SYGVKD in the germline V gene. The CDR3 contains 17 residues. The V and J ends lost 5 bases and 4 bases respectively, with 23 bases between them. The CDR3 sequence: CAISSFTSQDISTEAFF. For the CDR3, the DNA is TGTGCCATCAGTTCCTTCACGTCGCAGGATATTTCCACTGAAGCTTTCTTT.

The chain recombines TRBV7-2 with TRBJ1-5; D unresolved. CDR1 is SGHTA, CDR2 FQGNSA, per germline. V lost 2 bases, J lost 7 bases, and 9 bases lay in between. This CDR3 spans 13 amino acids. In nucleotides, the CDR3 is TGTGCCAGCAGCTTATTCGGCGGGCAGCCCCAGCATTTT. This codes for CASSLFGGQPQHF.

The J gene is TRBJ2-3, the V gene TRBV7-9; TRBD1 matches 8 bases. This CDR3 comprises 15 residues. Germline CDR1 and CDR2: SEHNR and FQNEAQ (reference sequence). The junction had 8 bases not matched to a gene; V was cut back by 5 bases and J by 4 bases. CDR3 nucleotide sequence: TGTGCCAGCAGCCCCCCGGACAGGGAGGCAGATACGCAGTATTTT. Translation: CASSPPDREADTQYF.

The sample holds a few counts of this clone. The chain links TRBV9 to TRBJ2-2; perhaps TRBD1 as D (7 bases). V was trimmed by 4 bases and J by 5 bases, leaving 18 bases between them. The CDR3 has 16 residues. Germline V gene lookup returns CDR1 SGDLS and CDR2 YYNGEE. For the CDR3, the DNA is TGTGCCAGCAGCCGCGAAGACAGGGAGGCTACCGGGGAGCTGTTTTTT. It yields the protein CASSREDREATGELFF.

This chain connects TRBV6-5 to TRBJ2-1; 10 nucleotides line up with TRBD2. This CDR3 comprises 14 residues. After removal of 6 bases from V and 7 bases from J, the junction contained 6 bases not matched to a gene. The germline V gene encodes CDR1 MNHEY and CDR2 SVGAGI. CDR3 bases: TGTGCCAGCAGGCCCAGCGGGGGGGTGAATGAGCAGTTCTTC. It specifies CASRPSGGVNEQFF.

J is TRBJ1-1 and V is TRBV7-8, with D perhaps TRBD1 (5 bases). Trimming cost V 6 bases and J 2 bases, with 10 bases left between them. CDR3 size: 13 residues. The V gene's germline CDR1 is SGHVS and CDR2 FQNEAQ. The DNA for the CDR3 is TGTGCCAGCAGGCAAGACAGTAACACTGAAGCTTTCTTT. It codes for CASRQDSNTEAFF. The whole variable domain, remainder taken from reference TRBV7-8 and TRBJ1-1, is GAGVSQSPRYKVAKRGQDVALRCDPISGHVSLFWYQQALGQGPEFLTYFQNEAQLDKSGLPSDRFFAERPEGSVSTLKIQRTQQEDSAVYLCASRQDSNTEAFFGQGTRLTVV.

The V gene is TRBV25-1, the J gene TRBJ1-2, with 8 bases lining up with TRBD1. With V trimmed by 6 bases and J by 4 bases, 10 bases remained unmatched. Germline lookup yields CDR1 MGHDK and CDR2 SYGVNS. CDR3 size: 15 residues. As DNA, the CDR3 is TGTGCCAGCAGCCTGACAGGGGAGCGGGGCTATGGCTACACCTTC. Translation gives CASSLTGERGYGYTF.

The V call is TRBV11-2, the J call TRBJ2-5; 8 positions agree with TRBD2. V dropped 2 bases and J dropped 5; count of bases not matched to a gene: 7. Germline assignment: CDR1 SGHAT and CDR2 FQNNGV. This CDR3 contains 15 residues. The CDR3 region is CASSLSGGMHETQYF. The CDR3 nucleotides read TGTGCCAGCAGCTTATCGGGAGGGATGCACGAGACCCAGTACTTC. Combining the CDR3 with reference TRBV11-2 and TRBJ2-5 gives the whole variable domain EAGVAQSPRYKIIEKRQSVAFWCNPISGHATLYWYQQILGQGPKLLIQFQNNGVVDDSQLPKDRFSAERLKGVDSTLKIQPAKLEDSAVYLCASSLSGGMHETQYFGPGTRLLVL.

This chain uses TRBV6-5 with TRBJ1-2, with D perhaps matching TRBD1 (5 bases). Germline CDR1 and CDR2: MNHEY and SVGAGI. The CDR3 contains 13 residues. V lost 2 bases and J 6 bases, leaving 10 bases between the germline ends. The CDR3: CASSYGAGNGYTF. The CDR3 bases are TGTGCCAGCAGTTACGGGGCAGGGAATGGCTACACCTTC.

The V and J genes are TRBV29-1 and TRBJ1-1; D not resolved. Trimming pared 3 bases from V and 0 bases from J, leaving 8 bases between. The CDR3 has 13 residues. Germline-derived CDR1 and CDR2 are SQVTM and ANQGSEA. Here the CDR3 reads CSVDSSVNTEAFF. CDR3 in DNA: TGCAGCGTTGATTCCTCAGTGAACACTGAAGCTTTCTTT. Based on the CDR3 plus reference TRBV29-1 and TRBJ1-1, the full variable domain is SAVISQKPSRDICQRGTSLTIQCQVDSQVTMMFWYRQQPGQSLTLIATANQGSEATYESGFVIDKFPISRPNLTFSTLTVSNMSPEDSSIYLCSVDSSVNTEAFFGQGTRLTVV.

The rearrangement joins TRBV6-2 or TRBV6-3 to TRBJ1-2, with 10 bases lining up with TRBD1. This CDR3 is 16 amino acids long. The germline CDR1 and CDR2 sequences are MNHEY and SVGEGT. V gave up 6 bases and J gave up 4 bases; unmatched junction bases: 11. This CDR3 reads CASSRPGTGAGYGYTF. The CDR3 DNA is TGTGCCAGCAGCCGTCCCGGGACAGGGGCCGGCTATGGCTACACCTTC.

The chain combines TRBV6-5 with TRBJ2-1; D may match TRBD1 or TRBD2 (5 bases each). The germline V and J ends were trimmed by 5 bases and 7 bases, with 12 bases remaining between them. This CDR3 comprises 13 residues. The germline CDR1 and CDR2 sequences are MNHEY and SVGAGI. CDR3 residues: CASSTSGANEQFF. The CDR3 DNA reads as TGTGCCAGCAGTACCTCCGGGGCAAATGAGCAGTTCTTC.

V gene TRBV2 combines with J gene TRBJ2-2; D gene ambiguous. The germline gives CDR1 SNHLY, CDR2 FYNNEI. The germline V and J ends were trimmed by 0 bases and 3 bases, with 5 bases remaining between them. The length of the CDR3 is 14 residues. For the CDR3, the DNA is TGTGCCAGCAGTGAAGCGCCGTACACCGGGGAGCTGTTTTTT. Its translation is CASSEAPYTGELFF.

This clone has just a few counts. The rearrangement joins TRBV20-1 to TRBJ1-1; D ambiguous. This CDR3 is built from 11 residues. The ends were cut back, 3 bases at V and 7 bases at J, with 9 bases in the middle. Germline V CDR1 and CDR2: DFQATT, SNEGSKA (reference sequence). CDR3 amino acids: CSASGPLEAFF. The CDR3 coding sequence is TGCAGTGCTAGTGGACCTCTTGAAGCTTTCTTT.